The clone carrying this TCR beta chain was counted ten times or more. Its antigen is still unknown. The data are from a study of T-cell reconstitution after alpha-beta-depleted transplantation in children. General study points: It was reported that alpha-beta T cells came from several hundred expanded graft clones (about two months after transplant). When one year had passed after transplant, most T-cell counts and diversity came from newly produced T cells. High day-60 TCRbeta diversity in some patients came from surviving recipient T cells and thymic progenitors.

This CDR3 spans 13 amino acids. Trimming removed 3 bases from V and 0 bases from J; junction bases left unmatched: 2. CDR1 DFQATT and CDR2 SNEGSKA come from the germline V gene (reference sequence). Preparation of the TCRbeta library involved a method that used unique molecular identifiers. TCRdb passed the PCR reads through MiXCR, listing each CDR3 protein once. Among roughly 670,000 distinct CDR3 sequences, about 12% were seen once, and the ten largest hold 0.79%. V usage is TRBV20-1 and J usage is TRBJ2-7; 7 positions match TRBD2. The receptor was isolated from a girl aged 2 to 9 with congenital amegakaryocytic thrombocytopenia, due to receive a stem cell transplant. Sequences were derived from PBMCs, sampled before TCRalphabeta/CD19-depleted stem cell transplant. The CDR3 DNA reads TGCAGTGCTAGCGGACTAGTCTCCTACGAGCAGTACTTC. This sequence encodes CSASGLVSYEQYF.